The entry that follows covers one TCR beta chain sequence. Its antigen is as yet unknown. These data belong to a study of a mutant IDH1 vaccine in newly diagnosed glioma. Points from the study as a whole: Of all patients, around 94% showed vaccine-induced immune responses.

Germline CDR1 and CDR2: LNHDA and SQIVND (reference sequence). The CDR3 is 15 amino acids. V was pared by 2 bases and J by 0 bases, with 10 bases between. This sample's time point: week 23, last vaccination. Topical imiquimod was applied with each vaccine dose, which held 300 ug of mutant IDH1 20-mer peptide. Some clones are missing from TCRdb's copy, which holds only in-frame ones; the method was immunoSEQ multiplex PCR. The sample carries approximately 50,000 clones, 80% to 90% recorded once. The rearrangement joins TRBV19 to TRBJ2-5; D perhaps matches TRBD1 (6 bases). Specimen: PBMCs, collected from a glioma patient whose treatment included an IDH1 peptide vaccine. The TCR originated in a man aged 40-49 years with glioma. The CDR3 here is CASSIQGLNQETQYF. The CDR3 DNA sequence: TGTGCCAGTAGTATACAGGGGCTAAACCAAGAGACCCAGTACTTC.